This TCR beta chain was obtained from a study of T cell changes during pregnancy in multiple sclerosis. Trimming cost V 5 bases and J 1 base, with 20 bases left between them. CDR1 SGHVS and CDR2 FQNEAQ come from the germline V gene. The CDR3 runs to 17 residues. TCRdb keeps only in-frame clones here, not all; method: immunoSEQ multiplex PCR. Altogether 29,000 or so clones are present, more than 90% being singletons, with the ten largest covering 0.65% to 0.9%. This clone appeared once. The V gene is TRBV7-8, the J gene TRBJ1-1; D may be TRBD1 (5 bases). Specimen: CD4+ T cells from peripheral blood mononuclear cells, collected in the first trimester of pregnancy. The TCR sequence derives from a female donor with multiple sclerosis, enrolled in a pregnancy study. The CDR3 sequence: CASSPRQGRVGNTEAFF. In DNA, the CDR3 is TGTGCCAGCAGCCCTCGGCAGGGAAGGGTGGGGAACACTGAAGCTTTCTTT. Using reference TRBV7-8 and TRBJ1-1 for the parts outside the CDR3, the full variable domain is GAGVSQSPRYKVAKRGQDVALRCDPISGHVSLFWYQQALGQGPEFLTYFQNEAQLDKSGLPSDRFFAERPEGSVSTLKIQRTQQEDSAVYLCASSPRQGRVGNTEAFFGQGTRLTVV.